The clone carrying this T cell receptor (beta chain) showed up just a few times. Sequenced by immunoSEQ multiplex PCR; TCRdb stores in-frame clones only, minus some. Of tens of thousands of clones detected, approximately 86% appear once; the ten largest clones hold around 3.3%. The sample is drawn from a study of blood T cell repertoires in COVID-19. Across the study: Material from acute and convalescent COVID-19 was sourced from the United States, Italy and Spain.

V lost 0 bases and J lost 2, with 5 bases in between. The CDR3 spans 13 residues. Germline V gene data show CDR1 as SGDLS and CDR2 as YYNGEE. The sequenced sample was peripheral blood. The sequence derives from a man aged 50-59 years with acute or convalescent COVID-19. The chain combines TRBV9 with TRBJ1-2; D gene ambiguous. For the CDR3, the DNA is TGTGCCAGCAGCGTAGACGGGAACTATGGCTACACCTTC. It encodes CASSVDGNYGYTF.